This T cell receptor (beta chain) is from a study of CD8+CD57+ T cells in acquired aplastic anemia. Study summary: Sorted CD4+ and CD8+ cells gave an average of approximately 3 ug of DNA.

This clonotype was counted at least ten times. Sequencing involved patients with CD8+CD57+ cell expansion previously shown by flow cytometry. No therapy was given to patients before blood sampling. CDR1 is LGHDT, CDR2 YNNKEL, per germline (reference sequence). V gave up 1 base and J gave up 3 bases, with 6 bases separating them. The CDR3 contains 13 residues. It was genomic DNA that served as the template for profiling TCR beta VDJ and CDR3. TCRdb reprocessed the reads with MiXCR, giving one entry per CDR3 protein. Among roughly 280,000 distinct CDR3 sequences listed, about 50% were seen once. This TCR derives from a human donor with aplastic anemia. The chain employs TRBV3-1 and TRBJ1-2; D possibly corresponds to TRBD1 (5 bases). The specimen sequenced was sorted CD4+, CD8+, or CD8+CD57+ T cells (not recorded which) from PBMCs. CDR3 bases: TGTGCCAGCAGCCAAGGACAGTACTATGGCTACACCTTC. It encodes CASSQGQYYGYTF.